This is a list of T cell receptor beta chains from one sample in a study of cytomegalovirus exposure and HLA in healthy donors. Assay: immunoSEQ multiplex PCR; the TCRdb copy retains only in-frame clones and omits some. This sample has more than 75,000 clones, with approximately 93% found just once. The sample consisted of PBMCs. The receptors originated from a man between 18 and 35 years old in good health and CMV-seronegative. Each CDR3 is given with its conserved first and last residue. D genes are given only for firm matches. Clone size is given for some rows only: seen once, a few or many times, or a class if the clone is expanded.

v_gene	j_gene	abundance	d_gene	CDR3aa	CDR3nt
TRBV9	TRBJ1-2	once	TRBD1	CASSVDRGTYGYTF	TGTGCCAGCAGCGTAGACAGGGGGACCTATGGCTACACCTTC
TRBV11-2	TRBJ2-2	.	.	CASSPRGGSHTGELFF	TGTGCCAGCAGCCCTAGGGGCGGTAGTCACACCGGGGAGCTGTTTTTT
TRBV27	TRBJ2-1	.	TRBD2	CASSVRTSGSSYNEQFF	TGTGCCAGCAGTGTCCGGACTAGCGGTAGCTCCTACAATGAGCAGTTCTTC
TRBV6-5	TRBJ1-6	.	TRBD1	CASSYSDRGDSPLHF	TGTGCCAGCAGTTACTCCGACAGGGGGGATTCACCCCTCCACTTT
TRBV4-3	TRBJ2-2	few	.	CASSQELGGTGELFF	TGCGCCAGCAGCCAAGAGTTAGGGGGCACCGGGGAGCTGTTTTTT
TRBV4-1	TRBJ2-6	.	TRBD1	CASSQGQGTGANVLTF	TGCGCCAGCAGCCAAGGACAGGGGACCGGGGCCAACGTCCTGACTTTC
TRBV4-3	TRBJ1-4	.	.	CASSQTGSTTNEKLFF	TGCGCCAGCAGCCAAACTGGGAGTACAACTAATGAAAAACTGTTTTTT
TRBV5-4	TRBJ1-3	.	.	CASSSGLDSGNTIYF	TGTGCCAGCAGCTCCGGACTCGACTCTGGAAACACCATATATTTT
TRBV5-6	TRBJ2-7	.	TRBD1	CASSPLGTGTEEQYF	TGTGCCAGCAGCCCGCTTGGGACAGGGACCGAGGAGCAGTACTTC
TRBV6-6	TRBJ2-1	.	TRBD2	CAVRGLALDEQFF	TGTGCCGTCCGGGGACTAGCGCTCGATGAGCAGTTCTTC
TRBV5-1	TRBJ1-1	.	TRBD1	CASSSGQIMNTEAFF	TGCGCCAGCAGCTCGGGACAGATCATGAACACTGAAGCTTTCTTT
TRBV10-2	TRBJ1-5	.	.	CASSGGGSSGNQPQHF	TGCGCCAGCAGCGGCGGGGGTTCCTCGGGCAATCAGCCCCAGCATTTT
TRBV5-8	TRBJ1-2	once	.	CASSLAMRETNYGYTF	TGTGCCAGCAGCTTGGCCATGAGGGAGACTAACTATGGCTACACCTTC
TRBV4-1	TRBJ1-4	.	TRBD1	CASSQLGTGHEKLFF	TGCGCCAGCAGCCAACTAGGGACAGGGCATGAAAAACTGTTTTTT
TRBV7-3	TRBJ2-7	.	.	CASSPRAGHYEQYF	TGTGCCAGCAGCCCTAGGGCGGGGCACTACGAGCAGTACTTC
TRBV2	TRBJ2-6	once	TRBD1	CASSEAGTGYFSGANVLTF	TGTGCCAGCAGTGAAGCGGGGACAGGCTACTTCTCTGGGGCCAACGTCCTGACTTTC
TRBV29-1	TRBJ1-2	.	TRBD1	CSDKQGQNYGYTF	TGCAGCGACAAACAGGGGCAGAACTATGGCTACACCTTC
TRBV29-1	TRBJ1-1	.	TRBD1	CSVGQGARANTEAFF	TGCAGCGTTGGGCAGGGGGCACGGGCTAACACTGAAGCTTTCTTT
TRBV5-4	TRBJ2-7	.	.	CASSFRVPLKDEQYF	TGTGCCAGCAGCTTCAGGGTCCCCCTAAAGGACGAGCAGTACTTC
TRBV5-4	TRBJ2-3	.	.	CASSLSGSTDTQYF	TGTGCCAGCAGCTTGTCGGGGAGCACAGATACGCAGTATTTT
TRBV7-9	TRBJ2-7	.	.	CASSLRETAYEQYF	TGTGCCAGCAGCCTTAGAGAGACAGCCTACGAGCAGTACTTC
TRBV7-8	TRBJ2-3	.	TRBD2	CASSLGLAGDADTQYF	TGTGCCAGCAGCTTAGGACTAGCGGGAGACGCAGATACGCAGTATTTT
TRBV6-6	TRBJ1-4	.	.	CASSPGRGASGEKLFF	TGTGCCAGCAGTCCGGGACGGGGGGCCTCAGGAGAAAAACTGTTTTTT
TRBV15	TRBJ1-2	.	.	CATSRDYRDTYYGYTF	TGTGCCACCAGCAGAGACTACCGGGACACCTACTATGGCTACACCTTC
TRBV6-5	TRBJ1-2	.	TRBD1	CASSRTGGGYGYTF	TGTGCCAGCAGTCGCACAGGGGGAGGCTATGGCTACACCTTC
TRBV18	TRBJ2-6	.	.	CASSPWISRSSGANVLTF	TGTGCCAGCTCACCATGGATTAGCCGAAGCTCTGGGGCCAACGTCCTGACTTTC
TRBV15	TRBJ1-1	.	TRBD1	CATSRGQGRTEAFF	TGTGCCACCAGCAGAGGACAGGGAAGAACTGAAGCTTTCTTT
TRBV6-5	TRBJ2-7	.	TRBD1	CASSYTSGQGSYEQYF	TGTGCCAGCAGTTACACATCGGGACAGGGAAGCTACGAGCAGTACTTC
TRBV6-4	TRBJ2-7	.	.	CASSDSPGYEQYF	TGTGCCAGCAGTGACTCCCCAGGTTACGAGCAGTACTTC
TRBV6-1	TRBJ1-5	.	TRBD1	CASSEARGTVSRGNQPQHF	TGTGCCAGCAGTGAAGCTAGAGGGACAGTCTCTAGGGGCAATCAGCCCCAGCATTTT
TRBV5-1	TRBJ1-1	once	TRBD1	CASSWSRTGPNTEAFF	TGCGCCAGCAGCTGGAGCCGGACAGGGCCGAACACTGAAGCTTTCTTT
TRBV7-2	TRBJ1-2	many	.	CASRGVATLRNYGYTF	TGTGCCAGCAGGGGCGTCGCCACTTTACGAAACTATGGCTACACCTTC
TRBV18	TRBJ1-4	.	TRBD1	CASSPDRGNEKLFF	TGTGCCAGCTCACCAGACAGGGGAAACGAAAAACTGTTTTTT
TRBV15	TRBJ1-4	.	TRBD1	CATSRDPRETGGEFF	TGTGCCACCAGCAGAGACCCACGTGAAACAGGGGGCGAGTTTTTT
TRBV11-2	TRBJ2-5	.	TRBD2	CASSFGLAGGFGQETQYF	TGTGCCAGCAGCTTTGGACTAGCGGGAGGGTTCGGCCAAGAGACCCAGTACTTC
TRBV2	TRBJ2-5	.	TRBD1	CASSGPGQGATQYF	TGTGCCAGCAGTGGGCCCGGACAGGGGGCGACCCAGTACTTC
TRBV7-9	TRBJ1-3	.	.	CASSLQGSGNTIYF	TGTGCCAGCAGCTTGCAGGGTTCTGGAAACACCATATATTTT
TRBV6-4	TRBJ1-2	.	.	CANKEGRNYGYTF	TGTGCCAACAAAGAGGGAAGGAACTATGGCTACACCTTC
TRBV5-1	TRBJ2-3	.	TRBD2	CASSFVGRAVDTQYF	TGCGCCAGCAGCTTTGTCGGGAGGGCGGTAGATACGCAGTATTTT
TRBV9	TRBJ1-2	.	.	CASSVDPGRDDYGYTF	TGTGCCAGCAGCGTAGATCCCGGCAGGGATGACTATGGCTACACCTTC
TRBV7-2	TRBJ1-3	.	.	CASSPVGGSGNTIYF	TGTGCCAGCAGCCCAGTGGGGGGATCTGGAAACACCATATATTTT
TRBV10-3	TRBJ1-2	.	.	CAISESARDYGYTF	TGTGCCATCAGTGAGTCTGCCAGGGACTATGGCTACACCTTC
TRBV29-1	TRBJ2-3	.	.	CSVALSTDTQYF	TGCAGCGTAGCGCTTAGCACAGATACGCAGTATTTT
TRBV18	TRBJ1-1	.	TRBD1	CASSSRNQGASTEAFF	TGTGCCAGCTCAAGCCGAAACCAGGGGGCCAGCACTGAAGCTTTCTTT
TRBV5-4	TRBJ2-7	.	TRBD1	CASSPRTGLSEQYF	TGTGCCAGCAGCCCTCGGACAGGGTTAAGCGAGCAGTACTTC
TRBV7-9	TRBJ1-1	.	TRBD1	CASSSLGQGDVRNTEAFF	TGTGCCAGCAGCTCCCTAGGACAGGGGGACGTCAGGAACACTGAAGCTTTCTTT
TRBV9	TRBJ2-3	.	.	CASSDSALVLGSTDTQYF	TGTGCCAGCAGTGATTCGGCACTAGTTCTCGGAAGCACAGATACGCAGTATTTT
TRBV10-2	TRBJ1-4	.	.	CASSEQNEKLFF	TGCGCCAGCAGTGAGCAGAATGAAAAACTGTTTTTT
TRBV15	TRBJ1-1	.	.	CATSAGRRLGNTEAFF	TGTGCCACCAGCGCCGGAAGGAGGTTGGGAAACACTGAAGCTTTCTTT
TRBV5-1	TRBJ1-1	once	.	CASSFRNTEAFF	TGCGCCAGCAGCTTCAGAAACACTGAAGCTTTCTTT
TRBV14	TRBJ2-1	.	TRBD1	CASSPNRRSVDRGHNEQFF	TGTGCCAGCAGCCCCAACAGGAGGAGCGTGGACAGGGGCCACAATGAGCAGTTCTTC
TRBV5-5	TRBJ2-7	.	.	CASRATGHQYF	TGTGCCAGCAGGGCGACAGGACACCAGTACTTC
TRBV13	TRBJ1-4	.	.	CASSTGGDVALEKLFF	TGTGCCAGCAGCACCGGGGGGGACGTCGCTCTGGAAAAACTGTTTTTT
TRBV6-4	TRBJ2-6	.	TRBD1	CASADRSSGANVLTF	TGTGCCAGTGCGGACAGGAGCTCTGGGGCCAACGTCCTGACTTTC